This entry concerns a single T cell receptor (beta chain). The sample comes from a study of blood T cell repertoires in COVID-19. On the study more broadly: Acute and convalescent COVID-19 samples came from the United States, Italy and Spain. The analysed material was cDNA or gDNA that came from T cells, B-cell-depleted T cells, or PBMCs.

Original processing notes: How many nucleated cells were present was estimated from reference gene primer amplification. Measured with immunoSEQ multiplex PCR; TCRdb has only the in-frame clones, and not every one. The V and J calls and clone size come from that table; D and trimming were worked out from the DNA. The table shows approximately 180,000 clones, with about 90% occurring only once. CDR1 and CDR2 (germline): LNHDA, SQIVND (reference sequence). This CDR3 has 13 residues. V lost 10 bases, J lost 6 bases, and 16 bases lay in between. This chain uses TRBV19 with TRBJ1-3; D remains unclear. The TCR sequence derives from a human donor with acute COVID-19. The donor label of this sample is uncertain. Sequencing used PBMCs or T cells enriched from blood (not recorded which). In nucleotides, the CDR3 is TGTGCCACAAAAGCGGACGGGGAAAACACCATATATTTT. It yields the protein CATKADGENTIYF.